Below are 20 T cell receptor beta chains sequenced from a single sample in a study of OX40 agonist ivuxolimab in advanced cancers. Clones were sequenced by immunoSEQ multiplex PCR, and TCRdb holds only the in-frame ones, with some missing. The sample consists of almost 80,000 clones, more than 80% of them appearing once. Here the sequenced sample was CD4+ or CD8+ T cells sorted from blood, taken in a trial of the OX40 agonist ivuxolimab. Receptors originate from an adult with an advanced solid tumor such as melanoma, head and neck, liver or kidney cancer.

The chain employs TRBV11-3 and TRBJ1-1; unclear D gene. Trimming took off 4 bases at V and 0 bases at J, with 6 bases between the two ends. In germline, CDR1 is SGHNT, CDR2 YENEEA. The CDR3 contains 13 residues. CDR3 DNA sequence: TGTGCCAGCAGCTCCCTATTGAACACTGAAGCTTTCTTT. Translated, it gives CASSSLLNTEAFF.

The gene calls are TRBV4-1 and TRBJ2-5, with D maybe TRBD2 (5 bases). This CDR3 has 14 amino acids. Trimming took off 1 base at V and 9 bases at J, with 15 bases between the two ends. The germline V gene has CDR1 MGHRA and CDR2 YSYEKL. The CDR3 sequence: CASSQGPAGGAQYF. CDR3 nucleotides: TGCGCCAGCAGCCAAGGCCCGGCGGGTGGGGCCCAGTACTTC.

The gene calls are TRBV7-9 and TRBJ2-2; D call uncertain. The germline CDR1 and CDR2 sequences are SEHNR and FQNEAQ (reference sequence). This CDR3 is 15 amino acids long. The germline V and J ends were trimmed by 0 bases and 2 bases, with 7 bases remaining between them. CDR3 nucleotides: TGTGCCAGCAGCTTAGCTAGACGCAACACCGGGGAGCTGTTTTTT. It is translated as CASSLARRNTGELFF. Based on the CDR3 plus reference TRBV7-9 and TRBJ2-2, the full variable domain is DTGVSQNPRHKITKRGQNVTFRCDPISEHNRLYWYRQTLGQGPEFLTYFQNEAQLEKSRLLSDRFSAERPKGSFSTLEIQRTEQGDSAMYLCASSLARRNTGELFFGEGSRLTVL.

This clone turned up a few times. V and J are TRBV14 and TRBJ1-2; D might be TRBD1 (5 bases). V dropped 3 bases and J dropped 8 bases, with 10 bases sitting between them. Germline loops: CDR1 SGHDN, CDR2 FVKESK. The CDR3 runs 12 residues. DNA of the CDR3: TGTGCCAGCAGCCAGGGGGAGTGGGGCTACACCTTC. It encodes CASSQGEWGYTF.

The genes are TRBV5-6 and TRBJ2-3; 14 bases map to TRBD2. The CDR3 has 18 amino acids. Germline CDR1 is SGHDT and CDR2 is YYEEEE. Trimming cost V 4 bases and J 3 bases; bases outside gene matches: 10. CDR3 DNA sequence: TGTGCCAGCAGCACCTCCGGGACTAGCGGGAGCAGGACAGATACGCAGTATTTT. Translating it yields CASSTSGTSGSRTDTQYF.

The CDR3 sequence: CASSLGRSLTDTQYF. The CDR3 DNA reads TGTGCCAGCAGCTTAGGACGTTCCCTCACAGATACGCAGTATTTT. The V and J genes are TRBV11-3 and TRBJ2-3; D not resolved. CDR3 length: 15 residues. Trimming removed 1 base from V and 2 bases from J, with 10 bases in between. Germline V gene sequence: CDR1 SGHNT, CDR2 YENEEA. Based on the CDR3 plus reference TRBV11-3 and TRBJ2-3, the full variable domain is EAGVVQSPRYKIIEKKQPVAFWCNPISGHNTLYWYLQNLGQGPELLIRYENEEAVDDSQLPKDRFSAERLKGVDSTLKIQPAELGDSAVYLCASSLGRSLTDTQYFGPGTRLTVL.

The genes are TRBV11-2 and TRBJ1-1; D remains ambiguous. The CDR3 sequence is 15 residues long. The ends were cut back, 0 bases at V and 6 bases at J, with 14 bases in the middle. The germline V gene encodes CDR1 SGHAT and CDR2 FQNNGV. DNA of the CDR3: TGTGCCAGCAGCTTAGATTTGGGTTACCTCTCTGAAGCTTTCTTT. Protein product: CASSLDLGYLSEAFF.

The chain has TRBV30 and TRBJ1-1; 7 bases match TRBD1. Germline V gene lookup returns CDR1 GTSNPN and CDR2 SVGIG (reference sequence). CDR3 length: 14 residues. V lost 5 bases, J lost 1 base, and 7 bases stayed unmatched. CDR3 nucleotides: TGTGCCTGGGGGAGACAGGGACCGAACACTGAAGCTTTCTTT. It yields the protein CAWGRQGPNTEAFF.

The chain recombines TRBV28 with TRBJ2-2; tentatively, D is TRBD1 (5 bases). This CDR3 has 15 residues. Per the germline V gene, CDR1 is MDHEN and CDR2 is SYDVKM. V was cut by 7 bases and J by 1 base, with 13 bases left in between. CDR3 sequence (DNA): TGTGCCAGCAAGGGGTCGTATAGGAACACCGGGGAGCTGTTTTTT. Encoded protein: CASKGSYRNTGELFF.

The V and J genes are TRBV6-4 and TRBJ2-3; 12 positions match TRBD2. CDR3 length: 16 residues. CDR1 is MRHNA and CDR2 is SNTAGT in the germline V gene. The V and J ends lost 3 bases and 3 bases, in that order; junction bases with no gene match: 4. The CDR3 reads CASSEQLAGGTDTQYF. Here the CDR3 DNA reads TGTGCCAGCAGTGAGCAACTAGCGGGGGGTACAGATACGCAGTATTTT.

V gene TRBV20-1 combines with J gene TRBJ1-1; D not resolved. The germline V gene has CDR1 DFQATT and CDR2 SNEGSKA (reference sequence). The V gene lost 6 bases and the J gene lost 10 bases, with 15 bases spanning the gap. The CDR3 is 11 amino acids. CDR3 amino acids: CSATAPSGAFF. The CDR3 DNA follows: TGCAGTGCCACCGCTCCTTCGGGAGCTTTCTTT.

The chain couples TRBV6-5 to TRBJ1-5; D is possibly TRBD1 (6 bases). Germline CDR1 reads MNHEY; CDR2 reads SVGAGI. The length of the CDR3 is 15 residues. With 6 bases removed from V and 0 bases from J, the gap between germline ends came to 12 bases. The CDR3 nucleotides read TGTGCCAGCAGCTACGGACAGCCTAGCAATCAGCCCCAGCATTTT. This translates into CASSYGQPSNQPQHF.

The V gene is TRBV7-2, the J gene TRBJ2-3; 15 positions agree with TRBD2. CDR1 is SGHTA and CDR2 is FQGNSA in the germline V gene. V lost 5 bases to trimming and J lost 8 bases; unmatched junction nucleotides: 11. The length of the CDR3 is 17 residues. The CDR3 here is CASSPAWTSGRASTQYF. In nucleotides, the CDR3 is TGTGCCAGCAGCCCAGCTTGGACTAGCGGGAGGGCCTCTACGCAGTATTTT.

The V gene is TRBV27, the J gene TRBJ2-7; D is unresolved. V dropped 2 bases and J dropped 1 base, with 15 bases sitting between them. CDR1 MNHEY and CDR2 SMNVEV come from the germline V gene (reference sequence). This CDR3 spans 16 amino acids. CDR3 nucleotides: TGTGCCAGCAGTTTAGTTTCTGGCTCCCCATCCTACGAGCAGTACTTC. Residues: CASSLVSGSPSYEQYF.

The V gene is TRBV5-1, the J gene TRBJ1-3; D not certain. This CDR3 comprises 14 residues. From germline, CDR1 is SGHRS and CDR2 YFSETQ. Trimming shortened V by 5 bases and J by 3 bases, and 12 bases separated the two germline ends. The CDR3 DNA sequence: TGCGCCAGCAGTAAGGACTCCCGTGGAAACACCATATATTTT. Translation gives CASSKDSRGNTIYF.

This rearrangement joins TRBV5-1 to TRBJ2-5; possible D gene TRBD1, 7 bases. Trimming took off 1 base at V and 4 bases at J, with 14 bases between the two ends. Looked up from germline, CDR1 is SGHRS and CDR2 is YFSETQ. The CDR3 covers 15 residues. Written as DNA, the CDR3 is TGCGCCAGCAGCTTGTACGGGGGACAGACAGAGACCCAGTACTTC. Amino acid sequence: CASSLYGGQTETQYF.

This rearrangement joins TRBV11-2 to TRBJ2-1; 12 nucleotides line up with TRBD1. With V trimmed by 2 bases and J by 10 bases, 12 bases remained unmatched. CDR1 SGHAT and CDR2 FQNNGV come from the germline V gene. The CDR3 spans 17 residues. DNA for the CDR3: TGTGCCAGCAGCTTAACATTCGGGGACAGGGGGCGACGGGAGCAGTTCTTC. Translation: CASSLTFGDRGRREQFF.

This clone has more than one count but fewer than ten. The chain couples TRBV5-1 to TRBJ1-2; D is possibly TRBD1 (6 bases). V was trimmed by 4 bases and J by 4 bases, leaving 14 bases between them. This CDR3 has 14 amino acids. CDR1 and CDR2 (germline): SGHRS, YFSETQ. CDR3 DNA sequence: TGCGCCAGCAGCCCCCGACAGGAGCTCTATGGCTACACCTTC. It is translated as CASSPRQELYGYTF.

The gene calls are TRBV11-2 and TRBJ2-7, with 9 positions matching TRBD2. CDR1 SGHAT and CDR2 FQNNGV come from the germline V gene. The trim removed 5 bases at V and 2 bases at J, leaving 7 bases unmatched. This CDR3 is 15 amino acids long. The CDR3 protein is CASSPQAGGPYEQYF. CDR3 sequence (DNA): TGTGCCAGCAGCCCTCAGGCGGGAGGGCCCTACGAGCAGTACTTC. Using reference TRBV11-2 and TRBJ2-7 for the parts outside the CDR3, the full variable domain is EAGVAQSPRYKIIEKRQSVAFWCNPISGHATLYWYQQILGQGPKLLIQFQNNGVVDDSQLPKDRFSAERLKGVDSTLKIQPAKLEDSAVYLCASSPQAGGPYEQYFGPGTRLTVT.

The chain carries TRBV7-2 and TRBJ2-7; D ambiguous. The CDR3 spans 12 residues. CDR1 is SGHTA, CDR2 FQGNSA, per germline. The germline V and J ends were trimmed by 1 base and 2 bases, with 3 bases remaining between them. The CDR3 reads CASSLVPYEQYF. The CDR3 DNA follows: TGTGCCAGCAGCTTAGTGCCCTACGAGCAGTACTTC.